The T cell receptor beta chain under discussion was sequenced for a study of CD8+CD57+ T cells in acquired aplastic anemia. The germline gives CDR1 DFQATT, CDR2 SNEGSKA (reference sequence). V lost 4 bases and J 1 base, leaving 10 bases between the germline ends. The CDR3 consists of 13 residues. Genomic DNA templated the TCR beta VDJ and CDR3 profiling. Via MiXCR, TCRdb re-called the reads, giving one row per CDR3 protein. The data contain approximately 200,000 distinct CDR3 sequences, 64% of them seen just once; the ten biggest clones take up roughly 50%. This clonotype was found a few times. The rearrangement links TRBV20-1 to TRBJ1-1; D not certain. Sequenced: sorted CD4+, CD8+, or CD8+CD57+ T cells (not recorded which) from PBMCs. This receptor was identified in a human donor with severe aplastic anemia or a healthy control (not recorded which). In nucleotides, the CDR3 is TGCAGTGCTAACCCCGGCGGGAACACTGAAGCTTTCTTT. Its translation is CSANPGGNTEAFF.